The 11 T cell receptor beta chains below were found in one sample sequenced in a study of cytomegalovirus exposure and HLA in healthy donors. PCR primers comprised 60 Vbeta and 13 Jbeta primers. Method: immunoSEQ multiplex PCR; TCRdb's copy keeps in-frame clones and lacks some. The table lists around 80,000 clones, 78% of them singletons. Sequences were obtained from PBMCs. These receptors all come from a man aged 18-30 years in good health and CMV-seropositive.

The rearrangement uses TRBV7-9 and TRBJ2-7, with TRBD2 matching 10 bases. This CDR3 contains 15 residues. V shed 5 bases, J shed 5 bases, and the junction held 9 bases outside the gene matches. Germline CDR1 is SEHNR and CDR2 is FQNEAQ (reference sequence). CDR3 region: CASSLPSGSFHEQYF. CDR3 in DNA: TGTGCCAGCAGCCTCCCTAGCGGGAGTTTCCACGAGCAGTACTTC.

This chain links TRBV2 with TRBJ1-1, with a weak D call TRBD1 (6 bases). Germline CDR1 SNHLY, CDR2 FYNNEI. This CDR3 spans 14 amino acids. V was pared by 6 bases and J by 4 bases, with 15 bases between. This chain's CDR3 is CASSSRGRVTEAFF. Written as DNA, the CDR3 is TGTGCCAGCAGCAGCAGGGGAAGGGTCACTGAAGCTTTCTTT.

The rearrangement joins TRBV6-1 to TRBJ2-3; perhaps TRBD2 as D (5 bases). Between the trimmed V and J ends, which lost 2 bases and 1 base, there was a span of 10 bases. Germline V CDR1 and CDR2: MNHNS, SASEGT. The CDR3 spans 15 residues. The CDR3 sequence: CASSEPEAGTDTQYF. CDR3 bases: TGTGCCAGCAGTGAACCGGAAGCGGGCACAGATACGCAGTATTTT.

The V gene is TRBV5-1, the J gene TRBJ2-1; D is uncertain. Germline CDR1 and CDR2: SGHRS and YFSETQ. The CDR3 sequence is 13 residues long. The V end was cut by 4 bases, the J end by 6 bases, with 11 bases between. CDR3 protein: CASSAQLPNEQFF. CDR3 DNA sequence: TGCGCCAGCAGCGCACAGCTTCCCAATGAGCAGTTCTTC.

The chain has TRBV28 and TRBJ1-1, with D hard to call. CDR1 is MDHEN and CDR2 is SYDVKM in the germline V gene. Trimming took 1 base from V and 4 from J, leaving 7 bases between them. The CDR3 consists of 13 residues. The CDR3 nucleotides read TGTGCCAGCAGTTTATTGGTCGGCACTGAAGCTTTCTTT. This encodes CASSLLVGTEAFF. The full variable domain, with the rest looked up from reference TRBV28 and TRBJ1-1, is DVKVTQSSRYLVKRTGEKVFLECVQDMDHENMFWYRQDPGLGLRLIYFSYDVKMKEKGDIPEGYSVSREKKERFSLILESASTNQTSMYLCASSLLVGTEAFFGQGTRLTVV.

The chain joins TRBV7-2 to TRBJ2-1, with 10 bases identical to TRBD1. From germline, CDR1 is SGHTA and CDR2 FQGNSA. The CDR3 covers 15 residues. J lost 4 bases, V lost 5 bases, and 5 bases had no gene match. The CDR3 region has the DNA TGTGCCAGCAGCCGCGACAGGGGGCTGTACAATGAGCAGTTCTTC. This encodes CASSRDRGLYNEQFF.

The chain combines TRBV9 with TRBJ2-1; D not certain. Germline V gives CDR1 SGDLS, CDR2 YYNGEE. The CDR3 covers 16 residues. The germline V and J ends were trimmed by 0 bases and 1 base, with 11 bases remaining between them. CDR3 amino acids: CASSVAEGGSYNEQFF. The CDR3 nucleotides are TGTGCCAGCAGCGTAGCTGAAGGCGGTTCCTACAATGAGCAGTTCTTC.

J is TRBJ2-5 and V is TRBV28, with D maybe TRBD2 (5 bases). The CDR3 length is 13 residues. The V and J ends lost 4 bases and 7 bases respectively, with 13 bases between them. The germline CDR1 and CDR2 sequences are MDHEN and SYDVKM. CDR3 sequence (DNA): TGTGCCAGCAGTTCAAGTGCTCGGGGGACCCAGTACTTC. Translation: CASSSSARGTQYF.

This chain links TRBV28 with TRBJ1-2, with D maybe TRBD1 (6 bases). Germline V gene data show CDR1 as MDHEN and CDR2 as SYDVKM. CDR3 length: 11 amino acids. Trimming removed 6 bases from V and 7 bases from J, with 9 bases in between. CDR3 DNA: TGTGCCAGCAGCGGCAGGGGTGGCTACACCTTC. Translation gives CASSGRGGYTF.

The chain uses TRBV28 and TRBJ1-6; no clear D. CDR3 length: 13 residues. The V gene lost 6 bases and the J gene lost 3 bases, with 6 bases spanning the gap. Germline assignment: CDR1 MDHEN and CDR2 SYDVKM. The CDR3 reads CASSEYYNSPLHF. CDR3 bases: TGTGCCAGCAGCGAGTACTATAATTCACCCCTCCACTTT. The variable domain in full, completed from reference TRBV28 and TRBJ1-6, reads DVKVTQSSRYLVKRTGEKVFLECVQDMDHENMFWYRQDPGLGLRLIYFSYDVKMKEKGDIPEGYSVSREKKERFSLILESASTNQTSMYLCASSEYYNSPLHFGNGTRLTVT.

The chain carries TRBV7-2 and TRBJ2-5; 8 nucleotides align to TRBD2. The CDR3 loop spans 14 amino acids. Per the germline V gene, CDR1 is SGHTA and CDR2 is FQGNSA. V was pared by 5 bases and J by 1 base, with 3 bases of the junction left unmatched. Here the CDR3 DNA reads TGTGCCAGCAGCCTTACTAGCGGCCAAGAGACCCAGTACTTC. Its translation is CASSLTSGQETQYF.